What follows is one T cell receptor beta chain and its context. This clonotype was seen a handful of times. Its antigen target is currently unknown. Nothing much larger sits one base from this clone, and base qualities are not available. The library was built by means of PCR. Sequencing relied on an Illumina HiSeq 2500. Unique molecular identifiers were incorporated into TCR beta cDNA libraries to reduce PCR and sequencing biases. Roughly 500,000 cDNA molecules were obtained for every 1 to 10 million input T cells, so each molecule roughly corresponded to one T cell. The same protocol used for the earlier healthy control dataset was applied to prepare and sequence the patient libraries. Samples belonging to the same batch were prepared together, multiplexed and sequenced on a shared HiSeq lane. The original methods were these. MIGEC was used to process the raw barcoded reads, and molecular identifier groups with only a single read were discarded before consensus assembly and CDR3 extraction. VDJtools was used for post-analysis of the clonotype tables, and diversity was normalized by down-sampling every dataset to the size of the smallest sample. In repertoire overlap clustering, CDR3 amino acid sequences, but not nucleotide sequences, were matched to correct batch-related cross-sample contamination. Clones were called with MiXCR by TCRdb after fastp trimmed the public reads at Q25, and only in-frame beta chains were retained. Identical CDR3 proteins give one entry, which carries the most common genes and DNA. Clone size and V and J calls follow TCRdb, not the original study. The sample table holds roughly 700,000 distinct CDR3 sequences, of which roughly 29% were seen once. The top ten clones comprise around 0.56% of the sample.

This entry comes from a study of post-analysis software for immune sequencing data (dated by TCRdb to between 2015 and 2017). At the level of the whole study: Disease courses on record covered relapsing-remitting, secondary progressive and progressive-relapsing multiple sclerosis, though some patients had no subtype annotation. The multiple sclerosis patient repertoires were compared with 10 to 12 previously published healthy control repertoires from donors aged roughly 6 to 27 years. A subset of samples was prepared in parallel using single-end sample barcoding, then pooled and co-amplified after Illumina adapter ligation.

To demonstrate the VDJtools post-analysis software, TCR beta repertoires were profiled from the peripheral blood of about 13 young patients with multiple sclerosis. The multiple sclerosis patients were children and adolescents ranging in age from about 6 to 16 years. Overall study outcomes, separate from this receptor: Significantly higher frequencies in patients than in controls were found for roughly 5 TRBV segments, including TRBV5-6, TRBV5-1 and TRBV20-1. Multiple sclerosis patients had significantly lower normalized Chao1 diversity than controls, a result that suggests substantial peripheral T-cell clonal expansion. The multiple sclerosis patient group was slightly younger than the control group. When samples were clustered directly using the F measure, samples prepared in the same batch co-clustered strongly, which prompted a batch-effect correction.

CDR1 LNHNV and CDR2 YYDKDF were looked up in the germline V gene (reference sequence). The CDR3 runs 13 residues from the cysteine to the phenylalanine. Left in the record is the CDR3 DNA by itself, 39 bases read in frame from the first base. The V end loses 1 base and the J end loses 3 bases, and a stretch of 6 bases separates them. The sample consisted of blood. Here the chain combines TRBV15 and TRBJ2-5; TRBD1 could be the D gene, as 5 bases match. The clonotype was recovered from a girl aged 5 to 17 with multiple sclerosis. The bases read TGTGCCACCAGCAGAGTAGGGGAAGAGACCCAGTACTTC. Its protein product is CATSRVGEETQYF.